Shown below are 4 T cell receptor beta chains from a single sample sequenced in a study of T-cell reconstitution after alpha-beta-depleted transplantation in children. Researchers prepared the TCRbeta library using unique molecular identifiers, the study reports. In TCRdb, the PCR reads were re-called with MiXCR into one record per CDR3 protein. Of more than 150,000 distinct CDR3 sequences listed, more than 6.5% are singletons. The material was PBMCs from the stem cell graft donor, obtained from the stem cell graft. These TCRs come from a human donor who donated a stem cell graft to a child with Wiskott-Aldrich syndrome.

This clonotype was counted ten times or more. V and J are TRBV7-9 and TRBJ1-4; 8 bases map to TRBD1. The CDR3 loop spans 16 amino acids. Germline-derived CDR1 and CDR2 are SEHNR and FQNEAQ (reference sequence). The junction had 9 bases not matched to a gene; V was cut back by 4 bases and J by 5 bases. The CDR3 DNA is TGTGCCAGCAGCTCCAGACAGGGGAGGGGAAATGAAAAACTGTTTTTT. Amino acid sequence: CASSSRQGRGNEKLFF.

The rearrangement links TRBV5-1 to TRBJ2-2; 15 bases agree with TRBD2. Germline CDR1 reads SGHRS; CDR2 reads YFSETQ. The CDR3 loop spans 19 amino acids. Trimming took 7 bases from V and 1 from J; bases not matched to a gene: 11. DNA for the CDR3: TGCGCCAGCGAGCTACTTCCGGGACTAGCGGGGGGGAACACCGGGGAGCTGTTTTTT. Its protein is CASELLPGLAGGNTGELFF.

This clonotype has a count of ten or more. The gene calls are TRBV5-1 and TRBJ1-1; maybe TRBD1 (6 bases). V shed 4 bases and J shed 0 bases, with 10 bases lying between them. This CDR3 region has 14 residues. The germline V gene encodes CDR1 SGHRS and CDR2 YFSETQ. CDR3 sequence (DNA): TGCGCCAGCAGCCTACAGGGTATGAACACTGAAGCTTTCTTT. Residues: CASSLQGMNTEAFF. Full variable domain (outside the CDR3, taken from reference TRBV5-1 and TRBJ1-1): KAGVTQTPRYLIKTRGQQVTLSCSPISGHRSVSWYQQTPGQGLQFLFEYFSETQRNKGNFPGRFSGRQFSNSRSEMNVSTLELGDSALYLCASSLQGMNTEAFFGQGTRLTVV.

This clonotype showed up just a few times. The chain couples TRBV11-2 to TRBJ2-4, with D uncertain. Trimming removed 1 base from V and 0 bases from J, with 16 bases in between. The CDR3 is 18 amino acids. Germline values: CDR1 SGHAT, CDR2 FQNNGV. This CDR3 reads CASSLVSSSRLAKNIQYF. The CDR3 nucleotides are TGTGCCAGCAGCTTAGTATCGTCCAGCCGACTAGCCAAAAACATTCAGTACTTC. Supplemented by reference TRBV11-2 and TRBJ2-4, the full variable domain reads EAGVAQSPRYKIIEKRQSVAFWCNPISGHATLYWYQQILGQGPKLLIQFQNNGVVDDSQLPKDRFSAERLKGVDSTLKIQPAKLEDSAVYLCASSLVSSSRLAKNIQYFGAGTRLSVL.